This note documents a single T cell receptor (beta chain) sequence. TCRdb's copy holds only in-frame clones and misses some; the assay was immunoSEQ multiplex PCR. The data contain around 67,000 clones, 84% of them seen just once; the ten biggest clones take up roughly 7.9%. Sampled blood was obtained at baseline, cycle 4 day 1, and cycle 7 day 1. The data stem from a study of OX40 agonist ivuxolimab in advanced cancers. In the study overall: Three partial responders included one hepatocellular carcinoma patient and two cutaneous melanoma patients.

Per germline, CDR1 SGHNT and CDR2 YYREEE (reference sequence). CDR3 length: 18 residues. V lost 4 bases to trimming and J lost 3 bases, with 20 bases between them. The clonotype was recovered from an adult with an advanced solid tumor such as melanoma, head and neck, liver or kidney cancer. The sample consisted of CD4+ or CD8+ T cells sorted from blood, taken in a trial of the OX40 agonist ivuxolimab. The chain is built from TRBV5-4 and TRBJ2-6, with D maybe TRBD1 (5 bases). The DNA of the CDR3 is TGTGCCAGCAGCCTTGGCGGTTTCCGAACAGGTGGGGCCAACGTCCTGACTTTC. Amino acid sequence: CASSLGGFRTGGANVLTF.